The rows below give T cell receptor beta chains drawn from one sample of a study of identical twins. MiXCR was run by TCRdb on the 5' RACE reads, yielding one entry per CDR3 protein. In the table there are roughly 1.6 million distinct CDR3 sequences, under 35% of which are singletons. Sequencing used cord blood. All receptors come from a newborn girl in good health. Each CDR3 is given with its conserved first and last residue. Each record gives: V gene, CDR3 length, CDR3 protein.

>TRBV11-2|15
CASSLGDRELETQYF
>TRBV29-1|15
CSVEDLAYRNYGYTF
>TRBV7-2|14
CASSLTTRTDTQYF
>TRBV4-2|15
CASTPSGGAYSEQFF
>TRBV4-2|14
CAGSPLGESTEAFF
>TRBV9|14
CASSFHPPRDTQYF
>TRBV4-1|16
CASSQDIGTGGNEQFF
>TRBV7-2|14
CASSSGLAWDTQYF
>TRBV4-1|16
CASSPLLAYSRYEQYF
>TRBV27|16
CASSLTTGLGPREQYF
>TRBV6-1|16
CASSVIFVGARETQYF
>TRBV4-2|15
CASSQESWRTDTQYF
>TRBV12-3/TRBV12-4|15
CASSFPSGPTDTQYF
>TRBV20-1|11
CSPLAGYEQFF
>TRBV12-3/TRBV12-4|16
CASSGGLAVAKNIQYF
>TRBV7-9|16
CASRGTSGRLYNEQFF
>TRBV18|13
CASSPRWQGGAFF
>TRBV10-3|14
CAIKVAGRGDTQYF
>TRBV29-1|11
CSVGGGYEAFF
>TRBV11-2|14
CAGSLGQLGYEQYF
>TRBV5-1|15
CASSSHRGRTGELFF
>TRBV25-1|12
CASTGGWEKLFF
>TRBV20-1|14
CSARNGQHNSPLHF
>TRBV12-3/TRBV12-4|14
CASIPYGSTDTQYF
>TRBV20-1|13
CSARGWLAGEQYF
>TRBV6-5|13
CASSWGQATEQYF
>TRBV5-1|21
CASSLSFRDRTSGGTQETQYF
>TRBV28|15
CASSVGGSMNTEAFF
>TRBV9|13
CASSVGVRDEQFF
>TRBV27|14
CASRLSGQNTEAFF
>TRBV11-2|17
CASSLRLTSGGYDEQFF
>TRBV6-5|14
CASSYSPSAYEQYF
>TRBV28|15
CASNGQATSNQPQHF
>TRBV3-1|16
CASSVAGTSATGELFF
>TRBV7-2|14
CASSLAGGKETQYF
>TRBV18|13
CASSPSLGETQFF
>TRBV6-2/TRBV6-3|13
CASSPETYWEQYF
>TRBV16|13
CASSQSVGYEQYF
>TRBV6-6|16
CASSYSKGQGRNEQFF
>TRBV20-1|12
CSAEGPPYEQYF
>TRBV28|14
CASRGANSYNEQFF
>TRBV6-2/TRBV6-3|16
CASSYPGYYSNQPQHF
>TRBV9|16
CAGSVWRPGGSYGYTF
>TRBV5-1|14
CASSLRQGGDGYTF
>TRBV20-1|16
CSARDSGASGYNEQFF
>TRBV7-9|16
CASSPIPGQGSSPLHF
>TRBV9|17
CASSVVISGGVYNEQFF
>TRBV11-2|16
CASSWTSGGKYNEQFF
>TRBV6-6|14
CVSRRQGGNSPLHF
>TRBV4-2|12
CASGQDRTVQHF
>TRBV20-1|12
CGGGGTSTEAFF
>TRBV5-1|16
CASSLTSGAQNNEQYF
>TRBV3-1|17
CASSQGDRGRANEKLFF
>TRBV2|15
CASSDDTLYNSPLHF
>TRBV5-1|15
CASSLLGGLGTEAFF
>TRBV5-1|16
CASSLGGTSGSYEQYF
>TRBV12-3/TRBV12-4|15
CASSLDGGTNQPQHF
>TRBV2|13
CASSWIPGNEQFF
>TRBV20-1|17
CSARGWIETHFGTEAFF
>TRBV11-3|13
CASSFLGYGEQFF